This TCR beta chain was retrieved from a study of long-term antiretroviral therapy in people with HIV. Study results and limitations: The blood, collected between about 2004 and 2018, was possibly taken under older ART regimens. Neither ART adherence, viral resistance nor therapy changes were documented.

This clone was observed a single time. Its cognate antigen is unknown. Germline V gene sequence: CDR1 SNHLY, CDR2 FYNNEI. The CDR3 loop spans 15 amino acids. The trim removed 2 bases at V and 4 bases at J, leaving 5 bases unmatched. Survey level was the resolution at which the v3.0 immunoSEQ assay ran. Assay used: immunoSEQ multiplex PCR; TCRdb lists only in-frame clones, some missing. The repertoire holds 24,000 or so clones, with around four fifths as singletons. The origin of this receptor is a man between 18 and 29 years old with HIV. V gene TRBV2 combines with J gene TRBJ2-1; 7 bases are a match to TRBD1. This sample comprised unsorted PBMCs, obtained 3 years after starting antiretroviral therapy. CDR3 in DNA: TGTGCCAGCAGTGAAAGGGGGACAGAGTACAATGAGCAGTTCTTC. Translated, it gives CASSERGTEYNEQFF.